This is a list of T cell receptor beta chains from one sample in a study of blood T cell repertoires in COVID-19. Sequencing used immunoSEQ multiplex PCR; TCRdb keeps in-frame clones, though not all of them. Of about 300,000 clones listed, 65% to 90% are singletons. The sample comprised PBMCs or T cells enriched from blood (not recorded which). The receptors were sampled from a man aged 30 to 39 who had recovered from COVID-19. Each CDR3 is given with its conserved first and last residue. The D gene is left open where the match is weak. Clone size is not always given. Where it is, it says once, few, many or a class for expanded clones.

>-|TRBV10-3|-|TRBJ1-2
CAISESLSGVGSYGYTF
TGTGCCATCAGTGAGTCGTTGAGTGGTGTCGGGAGCTATGGCTACACCTTC
>-|TRBV30|-|TRBJ1-2
CASRTVYYGYTF
TGTGCCTCCCGGACAGTTTACTATGGCTACACCTTC
>-|TRBV7-2|-|TRBJ2-1
CASSSHGNEQFF
TGTGCCAGCAGCTCCCACGGCAATGAGCAGTTCTTC
>-|TRBV11-3|-|TRBJ2-7
CASSPRVSENYEQYF
TGTGCCAGCAGCCCGCGGGTTAGCGAGAACTACGAGCAGTACTTC
>-|TRBV12-3/TRBV12-4|TRBD1|TRBJ1-1
CASTTGGTPEAFF
TGTGCCAGCACTACAGGGGGCACACCTGAAGCTTTCTTT
>-|TRBV5-1|-|TRBJ2-7
CASSLMGPESSYEQYF
TGCGCCAGCAGCTTGATGGGGCCCGAGTCTTCCTACGAGCAGTACTTC
>-|TRBV20-1|-|TRBJ2-7
CSASLGTLSEQYF
TGCAGTGCTAGTCTCGGGACTCTTAGCGAGCAGTACTTC
>few|TRBV6-5|-|TRBJ1-5
CASSIDRNGNQPQHF
TGTGCCAGCAGCATTGACAGGAACGGCAATCAGCCCCAGCATTTT
>-|TRBV18|TRBD1|TRBJ1-4
CASSRDRGTNEKLFF
TGTGCCAGCTCACGGGACAGGGGAACTAATGAAAAACTGTTTTTT
>few|TRBV30|TRBD2|TRBJ2-2
CAWQIGTSGRDGGELFF
TGTGCCTGGCAAATCGGGACTAGCGGGAGGGACGGCGGGGAGCTGTTTTTT
>-|TRBV19|TRBD1|TRBJ1-2
CATRQGALSYGYTF
TGTGCCACTCGACAGGGGGCTCTTTCCTATGGCTACACCTTC
>few|TRBV19|-|TRBJ1-5
CASSIGRAGQPQHF
TGTGCCAGTAGTATAGGCAGGGCCGGTCAGCCCCAGCATTTT
>-|TRBV3-1/TRBV3-2|-|TRBJ1-1
CASSPRRDTSEAFF
TGTGCCAGCAGCCCCCGCCGGGACACTTCTGAAGCTTTCTTT
>-|TRBV7-9|-|TRBJ2-7
CASSGGRTAGDF
TGTGCCAGCAGCGGGGGCCGGACAGCAGGAGACTTC
>once|TRBV10-1|TRBD2|TRBJ2-7
CASSDRLAASSYEQYF
TGCGCCAGCAGTGACCGACTAGCGGCGAGCTCCTACGAGCAGTACTTC
>-|TRBV6-5|-|TRBJ1-3
CASSREGTGNTIYF
TGTGCCAGCAGTCGAGAGGGAACTGGAAACACCATATATTTT
>-|TRBV3-1/TRBV3-2|TRBD1|TRBJ1-6
CASSKRDSSYNSPLHF
TGTGCCAGCAGCAAGAGGGACAGCTCCTATAATTCACCCCTCCACTTT
>-|TRBV11-2|-|TRBJ1-2
CASSLDPGSVYGYTF
TGTGCCAGCAGCTTAGATCCGGGATCCGTCTATGGCTACACCTTC
>-|TRBV2|-|TRBJ1-3
CASSEGGLSGNTIYF
TGTGCCAGCAGTGAAGGGGGGCTCTCTGGAAACACCATATATTTT
>-|TRBV5-1|-|TRBJ1-2
CASSLAGGGSSYGYTF
TGCGCCAGCAGCTTGGCGGGTGGAGGGAGTAGCTATGGCTACACCTTC
>-|TRBV7-9|TRBD1|TRBJ1-2
CASSLVGQFYGYTF
TGTGCCAGCAGCTTAGTGGGACAGTTTTATGGCTACACCTTC
>-|TRBV7-9|-|TRBJ1-2
CASSSSAGDYGYTF
TGTGCCAGCAGCTCCAGCGCCGGGGACTATGGCTACACCTTC
>-|TRBV12-2|-|TRBJ1-6
CASRPTYRDRDSPLHF
TGTGCAAGTCGCCCCACCTACCGGGACAGGGATTCACCCCTCCACTTT
>-|TRBV20-1|-|TRBJ2-5
CSARTGETQYF
TGCAGTGCTAGGACTGGAGAGACCCAGTACTTC
>-|TRBV3-1/TRBV3-2|TRBD2|TRBJ2-2
CASKQITGTSGIRTGELFF
TGTGCCAGCAAACAAATAACCGGGACTAGCGGGATCCGCACCGGGGAGCTGTTTTTT
>once|TRBV13|-|TRBJ1-4
CASSLESANEKLFF
TGTGCCAGCAGCTTAGAGTCGGCTAATGAAAAACTGTTTTTT
>-|TRBV19|-|TRBJ1-4
CASSVREAEKLFF
TGTGCCAGTAGTGTGAGGGAGGCTGAAAAACTGTTTTTT
>-|TRBV11-3|-|TRBJ1-1
CASSTSGVGEAFF
TGTGCCAGCAGCACTAGTGGGGTGGGTGAAGCTTTCTTT
>-|TRBV7-2|-|TRBJ2-1
CAIPGHPYNEQFF
TGTGCCATTCCAGGGCACCCCTACAATGAGCAGTTCTTC
>-|TRBV5-1|-|TRBJ2-7
CASSLGGYIPRDAPPEQYF
TGCGCCAGCAGTCTGGGGGGATACATACCGAGGGACGCACCACCCGAGCAGTACTTC
>once|TRBV27|TRBD1|TRBJ1-2
CAAHPGTGEGYTF
TGTGCCGCACACCCCGGGACAGGGGAAGGCTACACCTTC
>once|TRBV27|TRBD1|TRBJ1-5
CASSLRDRGQPQHF
TGTGCCAGCAGTCTCCGGGACAGGGGTCAGCCCCAGCATTTT
>-|TRBV19|-|TRBJ2-7
CASSTGHRYEQYF
TGTGCCAGTAGTACGGGACACCGCTACGAGCAGTACTTC
>-|TRBV27|-|TRBJ1-3
CASSPRGLGGQMGTRNTIYF
TGTGCCAGCAGTCCGAGAGGTTTGGGGGGGCAAATGGGGACCCGAAACACCATATATTTT
>-|TRBV6-5|TRBD1|TRBJ1-4
CASTPGQRNEKLFF
TGTGCCAGCACCCCGGGACAGCGTAATGAAAAACTGTTTTTT
>-|TRBV7-2|-|TRBJ1-6
CASSLGAGYPHSPLHF
TGTGCCAGCAGCTTAGGGGCAGGCTATCCTCATTCACCCCTCCACTTT
>-|TRBV6-5|-|TRBJ1-2
CASSFTVNYGYTF
TGTGCCAGCAGTTTCACAGTTAACTATGGCTACACCTTC
>-|TRBV28|TRBD1|TRBJ2-7
CASSLFGTGTYEQYF
TGTGCCAGCAGTTTATTCGGGACAGGGACCTACGAGCAGTACTTC
>-|TRBV28|-|TRBJ1-5
CASSGVDSWLGNQPQHF
TGTGCCAGCAGCGGGGTGGACAGTTGGTTAGGCAATCAGCCCCAGCATTTT
>-|TRBV24-1|-|TRBJ1-5
CATGGPGNQPQHF
TGTGCCACCGGGGGCCCTGGCAATCAGCCCCAGCATTTT
>-|TRBV29-1|TRBD1|TRBJ1-2
CSVESGTGHGYTF
TGCAGCGTTGAATCCGGGACAGGGCATGGCTACACCTTC
>-|TRBV5-1|TRBD1|TRBJ1-5
CASSSEGAKPQHF
TGCGCCAGCAGCTCTGAGGGGGCGAAGCCCCAGCATTTT
>-|TRBV6-5|-|TRBJ2-7
CASSYGRGYEQYF
TGTGCCAGCAGTTATGGCAGGGGCTACGAGCAGTACTTC
>-|TRBV11-2|-|TRBJ2-3
CASSSVVDTQYF
TGTGCCAGCAGCTCCGTAGTAGATACGCAGTATTTT
>-|TRBV5-5|-|TRBJ1-2
CASAPIRQHNYGYTF
TGTGCCAGCGCGCCTATTAGACAGCATAACTATGGCTACACCTTC